The 3 T cell receptor beta chains listed next were all sequenced from one sample in a study of blood T cell repertoires in COVID-19. Measured with immunoSEQ multiplex PCR; TCRdb has only the in-frame clones, and not every one. Here the sample spans fewer than 350,000 clones, around 88% being singletons. The sequenced sample was PBMCs or T cells enriched from blood (not recorded which). The receptors derive from a woman between 35 and 50 years old who had recovered from COVID-19.

The chain links TRBV29-1 to TRBJ2-7; tentative D call: TRBD2 (6 bases). Trimming took off 4 bases at V and 1 base at J, with 8 bases between the two ends. Per germline, CDR1 SQVTM and CDR2 ANQGSEA. The CDR3 totals 12 residues. CDR3 residues: CSVGLASYEQYF. CDR3 bases: TGCAGCGTTGGGCTAGCGTCCTACGAGCAGTACTTC.

The J gene is TRBJ1-5, the V gene TRBV27; no definite D call. This CDR3 region has 15 residues. Between the trimmed V and J ends, which lost 8 bases and 2 bases, there was a span of 16 bases. CDR1 and CDR2 from the germline V gene are MNHEY and SMNVEV (reference sequence). This CDR3 reads CASGPSARGNQPQHF. The CDR3 DNA follows: TGTGCCAGCGGCCCGAGCGCCAGAGGCAATCAGCCCCAGCATTTT.

This chain uses TRBV19 with TRBJ2-7, with TRBD1 as a possible D gene (6 bases). The CDR3 sequence is 14 residues long. Trimming shortened V by 0 bases and J by 4 bases, and 10 bases separated the two germline ends. Germline CDR1 and CDR2: LNHDA and SQIVND (reference sequence). Here the CDR3 DNA reads TGTGCCAGTAGTATAGACGGGACAACTTACGAGCAGTACTTC. Translating it yields CASSIDGTTYEQYF.